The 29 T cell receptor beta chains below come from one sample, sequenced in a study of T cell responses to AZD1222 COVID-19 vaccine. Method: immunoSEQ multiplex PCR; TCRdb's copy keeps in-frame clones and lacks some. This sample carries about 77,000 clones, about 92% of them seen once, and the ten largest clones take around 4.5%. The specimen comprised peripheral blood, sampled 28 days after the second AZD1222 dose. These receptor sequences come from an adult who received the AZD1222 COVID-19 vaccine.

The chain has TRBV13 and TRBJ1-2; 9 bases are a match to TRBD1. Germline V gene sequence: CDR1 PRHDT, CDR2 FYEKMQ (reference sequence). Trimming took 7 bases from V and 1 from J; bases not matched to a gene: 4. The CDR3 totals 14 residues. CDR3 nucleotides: TGTGCCAGCACCCCGGGACAGGGTAACTATGGCTACACCTTC. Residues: CASTPGQGNYGYTF.

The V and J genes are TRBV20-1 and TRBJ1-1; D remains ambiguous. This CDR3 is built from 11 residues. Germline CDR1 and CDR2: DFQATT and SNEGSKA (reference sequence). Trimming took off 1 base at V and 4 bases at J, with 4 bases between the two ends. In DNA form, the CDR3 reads TGCAGTGCTAGAGCCGTCACTGAAGCTTTCTTT. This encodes CSARAVTEAFF.

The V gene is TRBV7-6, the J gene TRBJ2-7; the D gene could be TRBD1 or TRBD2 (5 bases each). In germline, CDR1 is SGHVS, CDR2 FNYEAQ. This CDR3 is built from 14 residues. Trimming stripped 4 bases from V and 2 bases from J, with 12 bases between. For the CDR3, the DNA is TGTGCCAGCAGCTCCGGTGGGGGTACCTACGAGCAGTACTTC. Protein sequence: CASSSGGGTYEQYF.

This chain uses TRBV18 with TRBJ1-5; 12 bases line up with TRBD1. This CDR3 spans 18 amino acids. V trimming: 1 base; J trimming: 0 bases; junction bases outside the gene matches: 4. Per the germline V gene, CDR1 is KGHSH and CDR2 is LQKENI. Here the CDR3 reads CASSPRDRGHYSNQPQHF. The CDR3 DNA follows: TGTGCCAGCTCACCACGGGACAGGGGGCATTATAGCAATCAGCCCCAGCATTTT.

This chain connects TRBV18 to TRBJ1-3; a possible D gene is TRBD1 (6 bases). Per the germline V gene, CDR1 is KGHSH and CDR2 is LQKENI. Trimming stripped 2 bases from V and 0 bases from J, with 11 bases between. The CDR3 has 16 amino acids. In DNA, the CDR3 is TGTGCCAGCTCACCAACGAGGACAGCCTCTGGAAACACCATATATTTT. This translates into CASSPTRTASGNTIYF.

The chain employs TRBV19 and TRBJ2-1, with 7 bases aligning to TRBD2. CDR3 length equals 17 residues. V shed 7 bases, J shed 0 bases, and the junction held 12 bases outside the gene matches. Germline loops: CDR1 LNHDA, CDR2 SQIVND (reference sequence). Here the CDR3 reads CASTETSWYSSYNEQFF. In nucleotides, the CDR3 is TGTGCCAGTACCGAGACTAGCTGGTACAGCTCCTACAATGAGCAGTTCTTC.

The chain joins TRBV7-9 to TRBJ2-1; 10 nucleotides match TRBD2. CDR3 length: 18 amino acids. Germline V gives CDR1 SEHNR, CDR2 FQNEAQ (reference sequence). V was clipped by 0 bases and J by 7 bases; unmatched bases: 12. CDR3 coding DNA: TGTGCCAGCAGCTTAGCCTACGGAGCGGGAGGGCCTGTGAATGAGCAGTTCTTC. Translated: CASSLAYGAGGPVNEQFF.

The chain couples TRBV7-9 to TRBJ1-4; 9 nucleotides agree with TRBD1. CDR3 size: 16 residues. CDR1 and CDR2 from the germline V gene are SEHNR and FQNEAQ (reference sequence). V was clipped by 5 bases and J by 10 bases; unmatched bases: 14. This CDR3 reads CASSSEGGTGPGKLFF. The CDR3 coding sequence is TGTGCCAGCAGCAGTGAGGGTGGGACAGGGCCCGGAAAACTGTTTTTT.

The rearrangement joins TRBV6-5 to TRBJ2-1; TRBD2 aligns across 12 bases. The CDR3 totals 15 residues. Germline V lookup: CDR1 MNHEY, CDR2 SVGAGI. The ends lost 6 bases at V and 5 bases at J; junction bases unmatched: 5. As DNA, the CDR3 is TGTGCCAGCAGACTCGGACTAGCGGGACACAATGAGCAGTTCTTC. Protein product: CASRLGLAGHNEQFF.

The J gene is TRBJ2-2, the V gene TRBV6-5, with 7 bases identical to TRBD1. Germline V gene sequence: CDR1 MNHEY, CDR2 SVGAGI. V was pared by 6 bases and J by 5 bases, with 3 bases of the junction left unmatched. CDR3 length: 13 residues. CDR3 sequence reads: CASRETGTGELFF. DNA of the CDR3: TGTGCCAGCAGAGAGACAGGGACCGGGGAGCTGTTTTTT.

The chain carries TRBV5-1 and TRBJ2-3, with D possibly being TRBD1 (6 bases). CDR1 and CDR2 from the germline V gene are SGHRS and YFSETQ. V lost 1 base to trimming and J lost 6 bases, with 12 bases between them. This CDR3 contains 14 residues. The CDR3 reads CASSLSGGGDTQYF. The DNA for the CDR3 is TGCGCCAGCAGCTTGAGTGGGGGCGGGGATACGCAGTATTTT.

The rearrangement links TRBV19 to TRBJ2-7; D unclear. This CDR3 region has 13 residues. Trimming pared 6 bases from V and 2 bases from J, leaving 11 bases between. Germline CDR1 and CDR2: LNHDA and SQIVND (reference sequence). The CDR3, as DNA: TGTGCCAGTAGCATAACGGGTACCTACGAGCAGTACTTC. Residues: CASSITGTYEQYF.

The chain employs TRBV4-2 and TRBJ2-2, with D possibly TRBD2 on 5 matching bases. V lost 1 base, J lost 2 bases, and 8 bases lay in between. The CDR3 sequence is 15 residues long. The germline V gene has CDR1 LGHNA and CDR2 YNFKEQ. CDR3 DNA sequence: TGTGCCAGCAGCCAAGGCGGGTTAAACACCGGGGAGCTGTTTTTT. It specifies CASSQGGLNTGELFF.

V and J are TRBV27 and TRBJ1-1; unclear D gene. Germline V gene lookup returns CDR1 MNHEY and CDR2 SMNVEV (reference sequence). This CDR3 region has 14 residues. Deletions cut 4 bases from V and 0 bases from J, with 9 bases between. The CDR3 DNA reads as TGTGCCAGCAGTTATAGCTTCATGAACACTGAAGCTTTCTTT. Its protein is CASSYSFMNTEAFF.

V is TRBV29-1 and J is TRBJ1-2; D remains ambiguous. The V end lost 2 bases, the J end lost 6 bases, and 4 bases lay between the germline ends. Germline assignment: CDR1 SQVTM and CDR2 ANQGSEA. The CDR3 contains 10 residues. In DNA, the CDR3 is TGCAGCGTTGAATTGAATGGCTACACCTTC. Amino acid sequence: CSVELNGYTF.

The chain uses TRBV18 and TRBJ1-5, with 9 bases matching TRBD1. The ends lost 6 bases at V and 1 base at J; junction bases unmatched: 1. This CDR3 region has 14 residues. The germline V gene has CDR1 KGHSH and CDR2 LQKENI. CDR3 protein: CASSDRGSNQPQHF. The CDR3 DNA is TGTGCCAGCTCCGACAGGGGGAGCAATCAGCCCCAGCATTTT.

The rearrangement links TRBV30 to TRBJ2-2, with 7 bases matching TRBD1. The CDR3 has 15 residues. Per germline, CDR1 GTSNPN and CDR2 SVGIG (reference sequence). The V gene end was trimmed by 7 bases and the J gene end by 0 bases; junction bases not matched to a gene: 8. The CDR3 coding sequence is TGTGCCTTGTTAACCGGGACAGCGAACACCGGGGAGCTGTTTTTT. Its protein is CALLTGTANTGELFF.

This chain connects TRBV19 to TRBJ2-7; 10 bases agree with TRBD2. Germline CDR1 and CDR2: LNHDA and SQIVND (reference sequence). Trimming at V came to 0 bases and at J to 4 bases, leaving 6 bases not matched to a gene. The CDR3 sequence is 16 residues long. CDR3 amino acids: CASSIDPLAGAYEQYF. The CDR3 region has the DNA TGTGCCAGTAGTATAGATCCCCTAGCGGGAGCATACGAGCAGTACTTC.

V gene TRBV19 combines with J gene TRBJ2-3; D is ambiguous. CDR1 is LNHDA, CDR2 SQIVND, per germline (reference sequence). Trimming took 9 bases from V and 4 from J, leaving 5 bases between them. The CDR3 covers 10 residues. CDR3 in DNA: TGTGCCAGCGAGTCAGATACGCAGTATTTT. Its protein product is CASESDTQYF.

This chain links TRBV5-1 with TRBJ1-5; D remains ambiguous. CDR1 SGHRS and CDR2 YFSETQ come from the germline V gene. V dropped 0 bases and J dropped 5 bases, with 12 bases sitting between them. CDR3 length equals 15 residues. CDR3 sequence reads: CASSLGAGGDQPQHF. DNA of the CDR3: TGCGCCAGCAGCTTGGGGGCGGGTGGGGATCAGCCCCAGCATTTT.

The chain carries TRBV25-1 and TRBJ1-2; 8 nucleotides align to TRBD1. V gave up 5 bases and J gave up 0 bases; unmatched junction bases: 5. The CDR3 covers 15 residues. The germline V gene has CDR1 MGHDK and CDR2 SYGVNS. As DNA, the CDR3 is TGTGCCAGCAGTCGTGGGACAGGCGCTAACTATGGCTACACCTTC. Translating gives CASSRGTGANYGYTF.

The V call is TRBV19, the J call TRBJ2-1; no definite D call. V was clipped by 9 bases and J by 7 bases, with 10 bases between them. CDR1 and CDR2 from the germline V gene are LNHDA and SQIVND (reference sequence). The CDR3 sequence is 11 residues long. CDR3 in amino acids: CASRILNEQFF. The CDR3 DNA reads TGTGCCAGCAGGATTCTAAATGAGCAGTTCTTC.

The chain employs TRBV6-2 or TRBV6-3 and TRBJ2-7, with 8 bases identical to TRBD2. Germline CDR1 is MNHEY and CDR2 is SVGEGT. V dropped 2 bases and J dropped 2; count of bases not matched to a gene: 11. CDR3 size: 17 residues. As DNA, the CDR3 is TGTGCCAGCAGTTACAGGTTTAGACGGGAGGGGACCTACGAGCAGTACTTC. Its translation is CASSYRFRREGTYEQYF.

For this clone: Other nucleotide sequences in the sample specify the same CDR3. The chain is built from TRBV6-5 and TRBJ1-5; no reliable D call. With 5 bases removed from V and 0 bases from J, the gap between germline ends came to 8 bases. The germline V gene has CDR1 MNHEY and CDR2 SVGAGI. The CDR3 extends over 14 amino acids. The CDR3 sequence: CASSTGYSNQPQHF. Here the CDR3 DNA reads TGTGCCAGCAGTACCGGGTATAGCAATCAGCCCCAGCATTTT.

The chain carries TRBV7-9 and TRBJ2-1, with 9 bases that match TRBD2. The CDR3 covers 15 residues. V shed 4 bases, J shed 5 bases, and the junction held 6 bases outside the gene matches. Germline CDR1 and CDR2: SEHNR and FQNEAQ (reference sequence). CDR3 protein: CASSSTSGDDNEQFF. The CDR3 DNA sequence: TGTGCCAGCAGCTCGACTAGCGGAGACGACAATGAGCAGTTCTTC.

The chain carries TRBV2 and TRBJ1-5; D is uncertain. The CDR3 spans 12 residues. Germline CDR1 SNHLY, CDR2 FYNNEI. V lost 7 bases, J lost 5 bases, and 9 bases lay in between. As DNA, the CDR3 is TGTGCCAGCAAGGCAGAGTATCAGCCCCAGCATTTT. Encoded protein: CASKAEYQPQHF. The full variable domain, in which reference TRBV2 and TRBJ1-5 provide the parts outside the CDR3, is EPEVTQTPSHQVTQMGQEVILRCVPISNHLYFYWYRQILGQKVEFLVSFYNNEISEKSEIFDDQFSVERPDGSNFTLKIRSTKLEDSAMYFCASKAEYQPQHFGDGTRLSIL.

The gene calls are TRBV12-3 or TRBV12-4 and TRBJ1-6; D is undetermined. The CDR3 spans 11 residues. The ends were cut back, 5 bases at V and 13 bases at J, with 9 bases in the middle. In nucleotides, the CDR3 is TGTGCCAGCAGTGCAGTAGGGCCCCTCCACTTT. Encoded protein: CASSAVGPLHF.

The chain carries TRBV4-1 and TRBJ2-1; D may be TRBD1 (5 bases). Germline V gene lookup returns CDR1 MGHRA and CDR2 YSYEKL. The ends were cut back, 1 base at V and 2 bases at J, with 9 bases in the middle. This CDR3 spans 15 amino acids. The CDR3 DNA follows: TGCGCCAGCAGCCAAGGGGGCACCCCCTACAATGAGCAGTTCTTC. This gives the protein CASSQGGTPYNEQFF.

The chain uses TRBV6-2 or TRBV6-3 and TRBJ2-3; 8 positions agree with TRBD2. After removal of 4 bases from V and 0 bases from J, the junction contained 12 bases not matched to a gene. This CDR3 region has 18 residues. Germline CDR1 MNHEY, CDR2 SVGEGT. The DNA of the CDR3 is TGTGCCAGCAGTTCCTTCCGCGCACTAGCGGAAAGCACAGATACGCAGTATTTT. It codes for CASSSFRALAESTDTQYF.